The 21 T cell receptor beta chains listed next were all sequenced from one sample in a study of shared clonotypes between healthy human individuals. Sequencing used immunoSEQ multiplex PCR; TCRdb keeps in-frame clones, though not all of them. The data show 1.5 million to 2.5 million clones, with approximately 94% seen just once and more than 0.9% held by the top ten. Naivety among CD8 cells was defined by CD45RO negativity and positive CCR7 selection, thereby excluding terminally differentiated effector memory CD45RA+ cells. The source material was naive CD8+ T cells sorted from blood. The receptors shown here come from a young man in good health.

The chain links TRBV27 to TRBJ1-5, with TRBD1 matching 9 bases. With 4 bases clipped from V and 5 bases from J, the junction kept 9 bases outside the gene matches. The CDR3 runs to 16 residues. CDR1 is MNHEY, CDR2 SMNVEV, per germline (reference sequence). CDR3 sequence (DNA): TGTGCCAGCAGTTCCAATCGACAGGGGGGCGATCAGCCCCAGCATTTT. As protein: CASSSNRQGGDQPQHF.

In regard to this clone: Other nucleotide sequences in the sample specify the same CDR3. This chain connects TRBV10-2 to TRBJ2-7, with a weak D call TRBD1 (5 bases). This CDR3 is built from 13 residues. The V end lost 5 bases, the J end lost 0 bases, and 8 bases lay between the germline ends. Germline assignment: CDR1 WSHSY and CDR2 SAAADI. CDR3 loop: CASSSGNSYEQYF. In DNA, the CDR3 is TGCGCCAGCAGTTCAGGGAACTCCTACGAGCAGTACTTC.

This chain connects TRBV5-4 to TRBJ2-1; TRBD1 matches 10 bases. The CDR3 has 15 residues. J lost 3 bases, V lost 4 bases, and 4 bases had no gene match. The germline gives CDR1 SGHNT, CDR2 YYREEE (reference sequence). CDR3 DNA: TGTGCCAGCAGCCTGGGACAGGGGATCTACAATGAGCAGTTCTTC. It specifies CASSLGQGIYNEQFF.

J is TRBJ1-5 and V is TRBV27; D uncertain. The V end lost 5 bases, the J end lost 3 bases, and 8 bases lay between the germline ends. CDR1 MNHEY and CDR2 SMNVEV come from the germline V gene (reference sequence). The CDR3 length is 13 residues. CDR3 amino acids: CASSAGPNQPQHF. The DNA of the CDR3 is TGTGCCAGCAGTGCAGGCCCCAATCAGCCCCAGCATTTT.

V gene TRBV29-1 combines with J gene TRBJ2-4; possible D gene TRBD2, 6 bases. The germline gives CDR1 SQVTM, CDR2 ANQGSEA. The CDR3 is 15 residues long. Trimming pared 5 bases from V and 6 bases from J, leaving 20 bases between. The chain's CDR3 is CSVRGGELQTNIQYF. The DNA of the CDR3 is TGCAGCGTTAGGGGCGGGGAGCTTCAAACAAACATTCAGTACTTC. The entire variable domain, with the rest obtained from reference TRBV29-1 and TRBJ2-4, is as follows: SAVISQKPSRDICQRGTSLTIQCQVDSQVTMMFWYRQQPGQSLTLIATANQGSEATYESGFVIDKFPISRPNLTFSTLTVSNMSPEDSSIYLCSVRGGELQTNIQYFGAGTRLSVL.

Written as DNA, the CDR3 is TGTGCCAGCAGTGATGAGGGCGGGAACACTGAAGCTTTCTTT. This codes for CASSDEGGNTEAFF. The chain employs TRBV6-1 and TRBJ1-1; D is uncertain. The V end was cut by 3 bases, the J end by 1 base, with 9 bases between. Germline V lookup: CDR1 MNHNS, CDR2 SASEGT. This CDR3 has 14 amino acids.

The genes are TRBV10-1 and TRBJ1-2; no definite D call. In germline, CDR1 is WNHNN, CDR2 SYGVQD (reference sequence). This CDR3 contains 16 residues. V was cut by 0 bases and J by 6 bases, with 17 bases left in between. The CDR3 loop reads CASSESRGARTDGYTF. CDR3 in DNA: TGCGCCAGCAGTGAGTCCCGCGGAGCCAGGACTGATGGCTACACCTTC.

This chain links TRBV7-9 with TRBJ1-2; no reliable D call. Trimming left V 2 bases short and J 4 bases short, with 11 bases between. The CDR3 is 14 amino acids. Germline V gene lookup returns CDR1 SEHNR and CDR2 FQNEAQ (reference sequence). CDR3 residues: CASSLLDRFYGYTF. CDR3 bases: TGTGCCAGCAGCTTACTAGACCGCTTCTATGGCTACACCTTC.

This clone was detected once. The chain recombines TRBV9 with TRBJ2-7; no definite D call. Germline CDR1 is SGDLS and CDR2 is YYNGEE. The CDR3 is 13 amino acids. V was pared by 1 base and J by 3 bases, with 8 bases between. The CDR3 loop is CASSVSPFYEQYF. Written as DNA, the CDR3 is TGTGCCAGCAGCGTAAGCCCCTTCTACGAGCAGTACTTC.

The V call is TRBV19, the J call TRBJ2-6; D ambiguous. From germline, CDR1 is LNHDA and CDR2 SQIVND (reference sequence). There are 15 residues in the CDR3. V was shortened by 7 bases and J by 0 bases, with 10 bases between the two germline ends. CDR3 sequence: CASTSTSSGANVLTF. The DNA for the CDR3 is TGTGCCAGTACCTCGACCAGCTCTGGGGCCAACGTCCTGACTTTC.

The gene calls are TRBV7-8 and TRBJ2-2; 9 positions match TRBD1. Trimming took 1 base from V and 4 from J; bases not matched to a gene: 4. The CDR3 loop spans 16 amino acids. From germline, CDR1 is SGHVS and CDR2 FQNEAQ. CDR3 region: CASSLDPTGGTGELFF. CDR3 in DNA: TGTGCCAGCAGCTTAGACCCGACAGGGGGCACCGGGGAGCTGTTTTTT. The whole variable domain, remainder taken from reference TRBV7-8 and TRBJ2-2, is GAGVSQSPRYKVAKRGQDVALRCDPISGHVSLFWYQQALGQGPEFLTYFQNEAQLDKSGLPSDRFFAERPEGSVSTLKIQRTQQEDSAVYLCASSLDPTGGTGELFFGEGSRLTVL.

This clone was found a few times. This chain uses TRBV7-9 with TRBJ1-6, with 10 bases lining up with TRBD1. The length of the CDR3 is 14 residues. Trimming took 6 bases from V and 8 from J; bases not matched to a gene: 4. CDR1 and CDR2 from the germline V gene are SEHNR and FQNEAQ (reference sequence). The CDR3 DNA reads TGTGCCAGCAGTGTGGGACAGGGGTATTCACCCCTCCACTTT. Protein sequence: CASSVGQGYSPLHF.

Regarding this clone: Other DNA sequences in the same sample also yield this CDR3. This chain connects TRBV4-1 to TRBJ2-7, with D perhaps assigned TRBD1 or TRBD2 (6 bases each). CDR1 MGHRA and CDR2 YSYEKL come from the germline V gene. The CDR3 consists of 15 residues. The V end was cut by 1 base, the J end by 1 base, with 11 bases between. This chain's CDR3 is CASSQGRGASYEQYF. CDR3 bases: TGCGCCAGCAGCCAAGGAAGGGGGGCTTCCTACGAGCAGTACTTC.

The chain is built from TRBV7-9 and TRBJ1-2; 7 bases are shared with TRBD1. Germline CDR1 reads SEHNR; CDR2 reads FQNEAQ (reference sequence). CDR3 length: 16 residues. The V gene end was trimmed by 4 bases and the J gene end by 4 bases; junction bases not matched to a gene: 12. The CDR3 DNA sequence: TGTGCCAGCAGCTCTTCTACTGGACAGGCTATCTATGGCTACACCTTC. Its translation is CASSSSTGQAIYGYTF. Looking up the rest from reference TRBV7-9 and TRBJ1-2 gives the full variable domain: DTGVSQNPRHKITKRGQNVTFRCDPISEHNRLYWYRQTLGQGPEFLTYFQNEAQLEKSRLLSDRFSAERPKGSFSTLEIQRTEQGDSAMYLCASSSSTGQAIYGYTFGSGTRLTVV.

The V and J genes are TRBV6-1 and TRBJ1-4; maybe TRBD1 (5 bases). V gave up 1 base and J gave up 0 bases, with 12 bases separating them. The CDR3 runs to 17 residues. Germline V gene lookup returns CDR1 MNHNS and CDR2 SASEGT. CDR3 residues: CASSEEAGVATNEKLFF. As DNA, the CDR3 is TGTGCCAGCAGTGAAGAGGCGGGGGTTGCAACTAATGAAAAACTGTTTTTT.

V and J are TRBV30 and TRBJ2-7; possibly TRBD1 for D (6 bases). Trimming cost V 2 bases and J 0 bases, with 11 bases left between them. The CDR3 is 14 residues long. From germline, CDR1 is GTSNPN and CDR2 SVGIG (reference sequence). The chain's CDR3 is CAWSSQGPSYEQYF. For the CDR3, the DNA is TGTGCCTGGAGTTCACAGGGACCCTCCTACGAGCAGTACTTC. Combining the CDR3 with reference TRBV30 and TRBJ2-7 gives the whole variable domain SQTIHQWPATLVQPVGSPLSLECTVEGTSNPNLYWYRQAAGRGLQLLFYSVGIGQISSEVPQNLSASRPQDRQFILSSKKLLLSDSGFYLCAWSSQGPSYEQYFGPGTRLTVT.

The V and J genes are TRBV19 and TRBJ2-3; D gene unclear. Germline CDR1 is LNHDA and CDR2 is SQIVND (reference sequence). Trimming stripped 3 bases from V and 6 bases from J, with 13 bases between. The CDR3 has 14 amino acids. The CDR3 sequence is CASSIRAFSDTQYF. The DNA for the CDR3 is TGTGCCAGTAGTATCCGGGCCTTCTCGGATACGCAGTATTTT. The complete variable domain, with remaining parts taken from reference TRBV19 and TRBJ2-3, reads DGGITQSPKYLFRKEGQNVTLSCEQNLNHDAMYWYRQDPGQGLRLIYYSQIVNDFQKGDIAEGYSVSREKKESFPLTVTSAQKNPTAFYLCASSIRAFSDTQYFGPGTRLTVL.

The chain has TRBV5-1 and TRBJ2-7; D gene uncertain. The CDR3 runs 14 residues. The germline gives CDR1 SGHRS, CDR2 YFSETQ. V was shortened by 3 bases and J by 2 bases, with 12 bases between the two germline ends. The CDR3 loop reads CASSWRTETYEQYF. The CDR3 bases are TGCGCCAGCAGCTGGCGGACCGAGACCTACGAGCAGTACTTC.

On this clone itself: The CDR3 carries no conserved terminal phenylalanine or tryptophan, so it likely arises from a read error. It is unclear where the CDR3 begins or ends on the DNA, so no DNA is shown, and the CDR3 is as TCRdb lists it. The chain combines TRBV6-5 with TRBJ1-3. Germline CDR1 MNHEY, CDR2 SVGAGI. Ends included, the CDR3 has 13 residues. CDR3 sequence: CASSYNGETALVL.

The CDR3 here is CASSLVDSSNYGYTF. The DNA of the CDR3 is TGTGCCAGCAGCTTAGTGGACAGTTCTAACTATGGCTACACCTTC. The gene calls are TRBV7-9 and TRBJ1-2, with D tentatively TRBD1 (6 bases). This CDR3 is 15 amino acids long. CDR1 and CDR2 (germline): SEHNR, FQNEAQ (reference sequence). Trimming left V 1 base short and J 0 bases short, with 9 bases between.

The V and J genes are TRBV5-4 and TRBJ2-3; D uncertain. The CDR3 length is 16 residues. Germline assignment: CDR1 SGHNT and CDR2 YYREEE (reference sequence). Trimming stripped 4 bases from V and 2 bases from J, with 17 bases between. CDR3 region: CASSPTAGPNTDTQYF. CDR3 bases: TGTGCCAGCAGCCCTACAGCTGGGCCCAACACAGATACGCAGTATTTT. Supplemented by reference TRBV5-4 and TRBJ2-3, the full variable domain reads ETGVTQSPTHLIKTRGQQVTLRCSSQSGHNTVSWYQQALGQGPQFIFQYYREEENGRGNFPPRFSGLQFPNYSSELNVNALELDDSALYLCASSPTAGPNTDTQYFGPGTRLTVL.